This T cell receptor beta chain comes out of a study of blood T cell repertoires in COVID-19. The wider study: Sample material is recorded as cDNA or gDNA derived from T cells, B-cell-depleted T cells, or PBMCs.

V was trimmed by 0 bases and J by 4 bases, leaving 10 bases between them. The CDR3 contains 14 residues. The germline CDR1 and CDR2 sequences are SGHTS and YDEGEE. The protocol was immunoSEQ multiplex PCR, while the TCRdb copy is restricted to in-frame clones and leaves out a portion. The sample carries around 160,000 clones, 80% to 90% recorded once. It was during active infection that Seattle patients were enrolled and then longitudinally followed. The chain carries TRBV5-8 and TRBJ1-2; D is undetermined. Sequences were obtained from peripheral blood. This clonotype originated in a woman in her fifties or sixties with COVID-19, enrolled during active disease. CDR3 in amino acids: CASSLAVRGYGYTF. In DNA form, the CDR3 reads TGTGCCAGCAGCTTGGCGGTCCGGGGCTATGGCTACACCTTC.